The 28 T cell receptor beta chains below were found in one sample sequenced in a study of blood T cell repertoires in COVID-19. Libraries were prepared by immunoSEQ multiplex PCR; TCRdb keeps only in-frame clonotypes and omits some of them. The table shows fewer than 70,000 clones, with roughly 80% occurring only once. Material for sequencing was peripheral blood. The receptors shown here come from a woman older than 75 with acute or convalescent COVID-19.

The chain has TRBV6-5 and TRBJ1-2, with D tentatively TRBD1 (6 bases). The CDR3 is 13 amino acids. Germline loops: CDR1 MNHEY, CDR2 SVGAGI. Trimming cost V 6 bases and J 2 bases, with 10 bases left between them. The CDR3 is CASSATGNYGYTF. The CDR3 DNA follows: TGTGCCAGCAGCGCTACAGGGAACTATGGCTACACCTTC.

The chain uses TRBV18 and TRBJ1-2; tentative D call: TRBD1 (6 bases). The V end was cut by 2 bases, the J end by 5 bases, with 12 bases between. CDR1 and CDR2 from the germline V gene are KGHSH and LQKENI. This CDR3 has 14 residues. CDR3 loop: CASSPMNREYGYTF. CDR3 DNA sequence: TGTGCCAGCTCACCAATGAACAGGGAATATGGCTACACCTTC.

V usage is TRBV11-2 and J usage is TRBJ1-1, with D tentatively TRBD1 (6 bases). The V end was cut by 1 base, the J end by 1 base, with 13 bases between. CDR3 length: 16 residues. Germline loops: CDR1 SGHAT, CDR2 FQNNGV. The CDR3 DNA follows: TGTGCCAGCAGCTTAGTGGGCAGGGGCGGGAACACTGAAGCTTTCTTT. Protein sequence: CASSLVGRGGNTEAFF.

The chain combines TRBV5-1 with TRBJ2-2; the D gene is possibly TRBD1 (6 bases). This CDR3 has 15 residues. The germline V gene has CDR1 SGHRS and CDR2 YFSETQ. Trimming left V 4 bases short and J 0 bases short, with 10 bases between. CDR3 nucleotides: TGCGCCAGCAGCCCCAGGGGTGCGAACACCGGGGAGCTGTTTTTT. Protein product: CASSPRGANTGELFF. The full variable domain, completed using reference TRBV5-1 and TRBJ2-2, is KAGVTQTPRYLIKTRGQQVTLSCSPISGHRSVSWYQQTPGQGLQFLFEYFSETQRNKGNFPGRFSGRQFSNSRSEMNVSTLELGDSALYLCASSPRGANTGELFFGEGSRLTVL.

This chain links TRBV6-5 with TRBJ1-5, with TRBD1 matching over 9 bases. V dropped 4 bases and J dropped 6; count of bases not matched to a gene: 7. This CDR3 comprises 15 residues. Germline CDR1 MNHEY, CDR2 SVGAGI. In DNA, the CDR3 is TGTGCCAGCAGTTTCATACAGGGGGCGTTTCAGCCCCAGCATTTT. Translation gives CASSFIQGAFQPQHF.

The chain uses TRBV3-1 (or the pseudogene TRBV3-2) and TRBJ1-2; no reliable D call. Germline lookup yields CDR1 LGHDT and CDR2 YNNKEL (reference sequence). This CDR3 contains 16 residues. Trimming removed 2 bases at V and 1 base at J, with 14 bases between. CDR3: CASSQLRLGDNYGYTF. DNA of the CDR3: TGTGCCAGCAGCCAACTCCGGTTGGGAGATAACTATGGCTACACCTTC.

The chain employs TRBV19 and TRBJ1-1; 7 bases map to TRBD1. The CDR3 spans 15 residues. Germline values: CDR1 LNHDA, CDR2 SQIVND (reference sequence). The ends lost 6 bases at V and 1 base at J; junction bases unmatched: 8. The CDR3 coding sequence is TGTGCCAGTAGGCCGGGAGGGGGCCCGAACACTGAAGCTTTCTTT. This codes for CASRPGGGPNTEAFF.

V usage is TRBV7-2 and J usage is TRBJ2-1; the match to TRBD2 covers 8 bases. Unmatched junction bases numbered 2, after V lost 5 bases and J lost 8 bases. Germline loops: CDR1 SGHTA, CDR2 FQGNSA. This CDR3 region has 12 residues. Written as DNA, the CDR3 is TGTGCCAGCAGCCGACTAGCGTATGAGCAGTTCTTC. Its protein is CASSRLAYEQFF.

The chain employs TRBV3-1 (or the pseudogene TRBV3-2) and TRBJ1-1; D remains ambiguous. The V end was cut by 4 bases, the J end by 4 bases, with 16 bases between. The germline V gene has CDR1 LGHDT and CDR2 YNNKEL (reference sequence). The CDR3 consists of 15 residues. The CDR3 loop reads CASSLTTGRTTEAFF. For the CDR3, the DNA is TGTGCCAGCAGCCTCACCACCGGGAGAACCACTGAAGCTTTCTTT.

The genes are TRBV7-3 and TRBJ2-3, with D perhaps matching TRBD1 (6 bases). Trimming shortened V by 5 bases and J by 2 bases, and 11 bases separated the two germline ends. The germline gives CDR1 SGHTA, CDR2 FQGTGA. This CDR3 is 14 amino acids long. The CDR3 region has the DNA TGTGCCAGCAGCGCAGACAGGTTCACAGATACGCAGTATTTT. It is translated as CASSADRFTDTQYF.

The gene calls are TRBV10-3 and TRBJ2-7; tentatively, D is TRBD2 (5 bases). The CDR3 extends over 12 amino acids. CDR1 ENHRY and CDR2 SYGVKD come from the germline V gene. The V gene lost 2 bases and the J gene lost 7 bases, with 9 bases spanning the gap. CDR3 coding DNA: TGTGCCATCAGTGAGCCCCCGGGGGAGCAGTACTTC. This translates into CAISEPPGEQYF.

The V gene is TRBV7-9, the J gene TRBJ1-1; D might be TRBD1 (5 bases). V was pared by 4 bases and J by 1 base, with 13 bases between. CDR1 is SEHNR, CDR2 FQNEAQ, per germline (reference sequence). This CDR3 contains 15 residues. CDR3 loop: CASSSSQARNTEAFF. CDR3 coding DNA: TGTGCCAGCAGCTCCTCACAGGCGCGGAACACTGAAGCTTTCTTT. Full variable domain (outside the CDR3, taken from reference TRBV7-9 and TRBJ1-1): DTGVSQNPRHKITKRGQNVTFRCDPISEHNRLYWYRQTLGQGPEFLTYFQNEAQLEKSRLLSDRFSAERPKGSFSTLEIQRTEQGDSAMYLCASSSSQARNTEAFFGQGTRLTVV.

This rearrangement joins TRBV6-4 to TRBJ1-2, with 7 bases that match TRBD1. The CDR3 is 15 amino acids. Trimming at V came to 3 bases and at J to 4 bases, leaving 8 bases not matched to a gene. Germline-derived CDR1 and CDR2 are MRHNA and SNTAGT. CDR3 bases: TGTGCCAGCAGTGAAGAACAAGGGGGCATCTATGGCTACACCTTC. Translated, it gives CASSEEQGGIYGYTF.

V is TRBV5-1 and J is TRBJ2-3, with D perhaps TRBD2 (6 bases). The CDR3 runs 15 residues. Trimming took 0 bases from V and 5 from J, leaving 13 bases between them. Germline-derived CDR1 and CDR2 are SGHRS and YFSETQ. In DNA, the CDR3 is TGCGCCAGCAGCTTGGGGCGAGCGGAGGGAGATACGCAGTATTTT. Encoded protein: CASSLGRAEGDTQYF. Variable domain in full (rest from reference TRBV5-1 and TRBJ2-3): KAGVTQTPRYLIKTRGQQVTLSCSPISGHRSVSWYQQTPGQGLQFLFEYFSETQRNKGNFPGRFSGRQFSNSRSEMNVSTLELGDSALYLCASSLGRAEGDTQYFGPGTRLTVL.

This clone was counted only a few times. Other DNA sequences in the sample encode the same CDR3. This sequence joins TRBV15 and TRBJ2-3, with TRBD2 matching 7 bases. The V gene end was trimmed by 1 base and the J gene end by 0 bases; junction bases not matched to a gene: 1. CDR1 LNHNV and CDR2 YYDKDF come from the germline V gene (reference sequence). The CDR3 is made up of 15 amino acids. This CDR3 is CATSRGAGSTDTQYF. Here the CDR3 DNA reads TGTGCCACCAGCAGAGGAGCGGGGAGCACAGATACGCAGTATTTT.

This chain uses TRBV3-1 (or the pseudogene TRBV3-2) with TRBJ1-2; 7 positions match TRBD1. CDR1 and CDR2 (germline): LGHDT, YNNKEL (reference sequence). This CDR3 contains 15 residues. V was clipped by 3 bases and J by 7 bases; unmatched bases: 11. CDR3 in DNA: TGTGCCAGCAGCCACAGACAGGGCGGGCTCTCTGGCTACACCTTC. It codes for CASSHRQGGLSGYTF.

The rearrangement links TRBV7-9 to TRBJ1-5; D might be TRBD1 (5 bases). The CDR3 extends over 14 amino acids. Germline V lookup: CDR1 SEHNR, CDR2 FQNEAQ (reference sequence). Trimming removed 3 bases at V and 5 bases at J, with 11 bases between. The CDR3 sequence is CASSFGTADQPQHF. In DNA, the CDR3 is TGTGCCAGCAGCTTCGGGACTGCAGATCAGCCCCAGCATTTT.

This clone was picked up a small number of times. The chain couples TRBV18 to TRBJ1-6; the D is unclear. Germline CDR1 is KGHSH and CDR2 is LQKENI. The V end lost 6 bases, the J end lost 7 bases, and 10 bases lay between the germline ends. This CDR3 has 13 amino acids. CDR3 residues: CASSISGNSPLHF. CDR3 sequence (DNA): TGTGCCAGCTCTATAAGTGGCAATTCACCCCTCCACTTT.

The chain is built from TRBV24-1 and TRBJ1-4; D is possibly TRBD1 (5 bases). The CDR3 covers 15 residues. Germline V CDR1 and CDR2: KGHDR, SFDVKD. Trimming took off 4 bases at V and 12 bases at J, with 20 bases between the two ends. CDR3 sequence (DNA): TGTGCCACCAGTGACCTGGGGGGTTCGTTGGTCGAACTGTTTTTT. Translation: CATSDLGGSLVELFF.

This chain connects TRBV7-2 to TRBJ2-1; the D is unclear. Germline V gene data show CDR1 as SGHTA and CDR2 as FQGNSA. This CDR3 is 15 amino acids long. V lost 1 base, J lost 0 bases, and 7 bases lay in between. CDR3 sequence: CASSLVSSSYNEQFF. DNA for the CDR3: TGTGCCAGCAGCTTAGTATCTAGCTCCTACAATGAGCAGTTCTTC. Drawing the rest from reference TRBV7-2 and TRBJ2-1, the complete variable domain is GAGVSQSPSNKVTEKGKDVELRCDPISGHTALYWYRQSLGQGLEFLIYFQGNSAPDKSGLPSDRFSAERTGGSVSTLTIQRTQQEDSAVYLCASSLVSSSYNEQFFGPGTRLTVL.

The chain carries TRBV7-3 and TRBJ2-3; 7 bases line up with TRBD2. CDR1 is SGHTA and CDR2 is FQGTGA in the germline V gene. The CDR3 has 14 amino acids. The ends lost 3 bases at V and 2 bases at J; junction bases unmatched: 2. Here the CDR3 reads CASSFGLVTDTQYF. The CDR3 nucleotides read TGTGCCAGCAGCTTCGGACTAGTCACAGATACGCAGTATTTT. The entire variable domain, with the rest obtained from reference TRBV7-3 and TRBJ2-3, is as follows: GAGVSQTPSNKVTEKGKYVELRCDPISGHTALYWYRQSLGQGPEFLIYFQGTGAADDSGLPNDRFFAVRPEGSVSTLKIQRTERGDSAVYLCASSFGLVTDTQYFGPGTRLTVL.

This chain joins TRBV19 and TRBJ2-5, with 9 nucleotides matching TRBD2. V lost 2 bases to trimming and J lost 4 bases; unmatched junction nucleotides: 5. Looked up from germline, CDR1 is LNHDA and CDR2 is SQIVND (reference sequence). CDR3 length: 15 residues. This CDR3 is CASSISSGDGETQYF. CDR3 DNA: TGTGCCAGTAGTATATCTAGCGGGGATGGAGAGACCCAGTACTTC.

This clone has only one observation. The J gene is TRBJ2-2, the V gene TRBV7-2, with D possibly being TRBD1 (7 bases). With 3 bases removed from V and 4 bases from J, the gap between germline ends came to 12 bases. CDR1 SGHTA and CDR2 FQGNSA come from the germline V gene. The CDR3 totals 15 residues. Here the CDR3 reads CASSFRGAPTGELFF. The CDR3 nucleotides are TGTGCCAGCAGCTTCAGGGGGGCCCCCACCGGGGAGCTGTTTTTT.

The genes are TRBV10-3 and TRBJ2-7; tentative D call: TRBD1 (6 bases). Germline CDR1 and CDR2: ENHRY and SYGVKD. Trimming stripped 0 bases from V and 7 bases from J, with 13 bases between. CDR3 length equals 14 residues. This CDR3 is CAISESTTGREQYF. CDR3 in DNA: TGTGCCATCAGTGAGTCGACAACAGGGCGGGAGCAGTACTTC.

J is TRBJ2-2 and V is TRBV9; the D is unclear. V was clipped by 2 bases and J by 5 bases, with 4 bases between them. Per the germline V gene, CDR1 is SGDLS and CDR2 is YYNGEE. CDR3 length: 12 residues. The CDR3 loop is CASSVRTGELFF. The CDR3 DNA reads TGTGCCAGCAGCGTGCGGACCGGGGAGCTGTTTTTT. The full variable domain, completed using reference TRBV9 and TRBJ2-2, is DSGVTQTPKHLITATGQRVTLRCSPRSGDLSVYWYQQSLDQGLQFLIQYYNGEERAKGNILERFSAQQFPDLHSELNLSSLELGDSALYFCASSVRTGELFFGEGSRLTVL.

This chain connects TRBV11-2 to TRBJ2-3, with 7 bases aligning to TRBD1. Trimming took 5 bases from V and 5 from J; bases not matched to a gene: 10. CDR1 is SGHAT and CDR2 is FQNNGV in the germline V gene. The CDR3 sequence is 15 residues long. CDR3 DNA: TGTGCCAGCAGCCCTCAGATCCACAGGGGAGATACGCAGTATTTT. Its translation is CASSPQIHRGDTQYF.

The V call is TRBV19, the J call TRBJ1-3; 9 bases fit TRBD1. Germline trimming cut 9 bases from V and 3 bases from J; bases unmatched to any gene: 15. The CDR3 is 17 amino acids. The germline V gene encodes CDR1 LNHDA and CDR2 SQIVND (reference sequence). CDR3 sequence reads: CASPGTGIVFFGNTIYF. The CDR3 coding sequence is TGTGCCAGCCCTGGGACAGGGATAGTTTTTTTTGGAAACACCATATATTTT.

The chain links TRBV19 to TRBJ1-4, with 9 nucleotides matching TRBD1. CDR3 size: 15 residues. Germline CDR1 LNHDA, CDR2 SQIVND (reference sequence). Germline trimming cut 8 bases from V and 8 bases from J; bases unmatched to any gene: 12. DNA for the CDR3: TGTGCCAGTGTCGATCAACAGGGGGCCGGGGAAAAACTGTTTTTT. This encodes CASVDQQGAGEKLFF.